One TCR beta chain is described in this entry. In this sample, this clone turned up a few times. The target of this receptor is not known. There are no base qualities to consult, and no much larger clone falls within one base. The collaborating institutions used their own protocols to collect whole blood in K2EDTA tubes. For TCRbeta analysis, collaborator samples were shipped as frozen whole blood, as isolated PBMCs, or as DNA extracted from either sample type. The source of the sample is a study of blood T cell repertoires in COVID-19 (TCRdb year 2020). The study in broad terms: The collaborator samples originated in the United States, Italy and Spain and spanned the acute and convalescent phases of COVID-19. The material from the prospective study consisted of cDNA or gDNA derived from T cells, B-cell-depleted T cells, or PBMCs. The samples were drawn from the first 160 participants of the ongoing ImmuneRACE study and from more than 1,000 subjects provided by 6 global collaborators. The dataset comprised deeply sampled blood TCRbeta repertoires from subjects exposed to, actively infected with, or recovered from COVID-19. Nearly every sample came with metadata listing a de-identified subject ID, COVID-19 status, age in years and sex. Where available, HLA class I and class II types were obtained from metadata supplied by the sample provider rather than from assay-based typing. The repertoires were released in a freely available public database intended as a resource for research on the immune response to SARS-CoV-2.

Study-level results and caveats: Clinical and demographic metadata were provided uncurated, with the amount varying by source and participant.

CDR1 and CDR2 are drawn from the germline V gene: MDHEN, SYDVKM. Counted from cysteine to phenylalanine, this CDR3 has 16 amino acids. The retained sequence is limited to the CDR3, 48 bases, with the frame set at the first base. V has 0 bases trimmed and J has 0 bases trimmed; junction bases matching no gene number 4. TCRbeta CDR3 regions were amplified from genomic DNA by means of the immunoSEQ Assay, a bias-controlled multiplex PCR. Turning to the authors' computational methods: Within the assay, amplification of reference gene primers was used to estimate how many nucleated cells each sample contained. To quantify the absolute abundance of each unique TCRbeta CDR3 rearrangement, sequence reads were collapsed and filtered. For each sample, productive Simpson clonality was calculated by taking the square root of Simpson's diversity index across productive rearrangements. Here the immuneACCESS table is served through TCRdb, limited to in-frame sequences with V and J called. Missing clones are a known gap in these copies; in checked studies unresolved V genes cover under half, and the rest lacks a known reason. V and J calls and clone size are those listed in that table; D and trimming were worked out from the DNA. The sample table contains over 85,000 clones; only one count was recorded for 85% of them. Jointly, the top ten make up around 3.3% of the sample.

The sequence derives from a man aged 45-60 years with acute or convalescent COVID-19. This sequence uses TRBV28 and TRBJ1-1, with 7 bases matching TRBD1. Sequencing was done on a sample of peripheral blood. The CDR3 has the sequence CASSLWWDSMNTEAFF. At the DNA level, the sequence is TGTGCCAGCAGTTTATGGTGGGACAGCATGAACACTGAAGCTTTCTTT.